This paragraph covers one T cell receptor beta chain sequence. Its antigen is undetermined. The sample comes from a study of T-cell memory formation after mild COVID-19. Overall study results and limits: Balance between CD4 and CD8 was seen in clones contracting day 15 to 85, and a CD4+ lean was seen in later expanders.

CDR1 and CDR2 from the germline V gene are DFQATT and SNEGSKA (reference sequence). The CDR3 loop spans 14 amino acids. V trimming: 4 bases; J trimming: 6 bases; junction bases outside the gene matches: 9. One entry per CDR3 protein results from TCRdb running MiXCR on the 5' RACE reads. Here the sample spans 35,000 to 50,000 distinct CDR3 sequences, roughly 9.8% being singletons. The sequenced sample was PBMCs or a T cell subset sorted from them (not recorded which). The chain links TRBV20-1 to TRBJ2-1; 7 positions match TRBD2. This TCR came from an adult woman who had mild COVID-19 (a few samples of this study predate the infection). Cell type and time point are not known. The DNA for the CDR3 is TGCAGTGCTATCACTAGCGTGTCTGGCAATGAGCAGTTCTTC. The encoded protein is CSAITSVSGNEQFF.